The 12 T cell receptor beta chains presented below share a single source sample, sequenced in a study of blood T cell repertoires in COVID-19. Only in-frame clones appear in the TCRdb table, and some are missing; sequencing was by immunoSEQ multiplex PCR. Of some 110,000 clones listed, roughly 77% are singletons. Sequences were obtained from peripheral blood. The source is a man aged 55 to 69 with active or convalescent COVID-19.

This sequence joins TRBV25-1 and TRBJ2-1, with 12 bases identical to TRBD2. Per the germline V gene, CDR1 is MGHDK and CDR2 is SYGVNS. V trimming: 5 bases; J trimming: 8 bases; junction bases outside the gene matches: 4. The CDR3 is 14 residues long. The CDR3 DNA follows: TGTGCCAGCAGTAGGCTAGCGGGAGGGTATGAGCAGTTCTTC. Its protein product is CASSRLAGGYEQFF.

This clone was seen ten or more times. This chain uses TRBV6-2 or TRBV6-3 with TRBJ1-5; 9 nucleotides match TRBD1. This CDR3 has 15 residues. Germline lookup yields CDR1 MNHEY and CDR2 SVGEGT. J lost 6 bases, V lost 2 bases, and 5 bases had no gene match. CDR3 bases: TGTGCCAGCAGTTACGGGACAGGGATTTTTCAGCCCCAGCATTTT. This codes for CASSYGTGIFQPQHF.

The chain links TRBV7-3 to TRBJ2-3; the D gene is possibly TRBD1 (6 bases). This CDR3 is 16 amino acids long. V shed 4 bases and J shed 1 base, with 15 bases lying between them. CDR1 is SGHTA, CDR2 FQGTGA, per germline. The DNA for the CDR3 is TGTGCCAGCAGCTCCAGGGGATTTCGGGGCACAGATACGCAGTATTTT. Translation: CASSSRGFRGTDTQYF.

For the CDR3, the DNA is TGTGCCAGCAGTAGCGGGACCTACAATGAGCAGTTCTTC. Protein sequence: CASSSGTYNEQFF. J is TRBJ2-1 and V is TRBV12-3 or TRBV12-4, with TRBD2 identical over 7 bases. The length of the CDR3 is 13 residues. Germline trimming cut 5 bases from V and 2 bases from J; bases unmatched to any gene: 0.

This rearrangement joins TRBV28 to TRBJ1-5, with D perhaps matching TRBD1 (5 bases). CDR3 length: 15 residues. Germline loops: CDR1 MDHEN, CDR2 SYDVKM. Trimming cost V 7 bases and J 7 bases, with 20 bases left between them. The CDR3: CASIFRGRIGQPQHF. The CDR3 bases are TGTGCCAGCATCTTTCGGGGGAGGATAGGACAGCCCCAGCATTTT. Drawing the rest from reference TRBV28 and TRBJ1-5, the complete variable domain is DVKVTQSSRYLVKRTGEKVFLECVQDMDHENMFWYRQDPGLGLRLIYFSYDVKMKEKGDIPEGYSVSREKKERFSLILESASTNQTSMYLCASIFRGRIGQPQHFGDGTRLSIL.

V and J are TRBV7-2 and TRBJ2-4; tentatively, D is TRBD2 (6 bases). In germline, CDR1 is SGHTA, CDR2 FQGNSA. The CDR3 is 13 residues long. Trimming removed 6 bases at V and 3 bases at J, with 9 bases between. This CDR3 reads CASRGLRKNIQYF. As DNA, the CDR3 is TGTGCCAGCAGGGGACTCCGCAAAAACATTCAGTACTTC.

The rearrangement uses TRBV12-3 or TRBV12-4 and TRBJ1-5; D gene uncertain. Trimming pared 2 bases from V and 4 bases from J, leaving 6 bases between. The CDR3 totals 13 residues. CDR3 region: CASSLNQNQPQHF. In DNA, the CDR3 is TGTGCCAGCAGTTTAAACCAGAATCAGCCCCAGCATTTT.

The chain uses TRBV11-3 and TRBJ2-2, with 8 positions matching TRBD2. The CDR3 is 16 amino acids. V lost 4 bases, J lost 6 bases, and 10 bases stayed unmatched. Looked up from germline, CDR1 is SGHNT and CDR2 is YENEEA. The CDR3: CASSSRTSLGPGELFF. As DNA, the CDR3 is TGTGCCAGCAGCTCCCGGACTAGCCTCGGGCCCGGGGAGCTGTTTTTT. The entire variable domain, with the rest obtained from reference TRBV11-3 and TRBJ2-2, is as follows: EAGVVQSPRYKIIEKKQPVAFWCNPISGHNTLYWYLQNLGQGPELLIRYENEEAVDDSQLPKDRFSAERLKGVDSTLKIQPAELGDSAVYLCASSSRTSLGPGELFFGEGSRLTVL.

This chain joins TRBV14 and TRBJ2-2, with D possibly matching TRBD1 (6 bases). Germline values: CDR1 SGHDN, CDR2 FVKESK. The CDR3 is 15 residues long. The V end was cut by 3 bases, the J end by 1 base, with 9 bases between. CDR3 bases: TGTGCCAGCAGCCAGGTCAGGGGGAACACCGGGGAGCTGTTTTTT. Amino acids: CASSQVRGNTGELFF.

This clone was seen more than once but under ten times. The chain uses TRBV5-1 and TRBJ2-5, with 9 bases aligning to TRBD1. Trimming at V came to 3 bases and at J to 6 bases, leaving 12 bases not matched to a gene. The length of the CDR3 is 16 residues. Looked up from germline, CDR1 is SGHRS and CDR2 is YFSETQ. CDR3 sequence: CASSWSPGTGLKTQYF. CDR3 bases: TGCGCCAGCAGCTGGAGCCCAGGGACAGGGCTGAAGACCCAGTACTTC.

The rearrangement uses TRBV7-3 and TRBJ2-3; D unclear. Germline V gene sequence: CDR1 SGHTA, CDR2 FQGTGA. Trimming removed 0 bases from V and 5 bases from J, with 6 bases in between. The CDR3 spans 13 residues. The CDR3 DNA reads TGTGCCAGCAGCTTAACTTTTCTAGATACGCAGTATTTT. Translation gives CASSLTFLDTQYF.

The rearrangement links TRBV19 to TRBJ2-3; the D is unclear. V was clipped by 8 bases and J by 4 bases, with 10 bases between them. The CDR3 sequence is 12 residues long. Per germline, CDR1 LNHDA and CDR2 SQIVND (reference sequence). This CDR3 reads CASGVGADTQYF. The CDR3 DNA is TGTGCCAGTGGCGTGGGCGCAGATACGCAGTATTTT.